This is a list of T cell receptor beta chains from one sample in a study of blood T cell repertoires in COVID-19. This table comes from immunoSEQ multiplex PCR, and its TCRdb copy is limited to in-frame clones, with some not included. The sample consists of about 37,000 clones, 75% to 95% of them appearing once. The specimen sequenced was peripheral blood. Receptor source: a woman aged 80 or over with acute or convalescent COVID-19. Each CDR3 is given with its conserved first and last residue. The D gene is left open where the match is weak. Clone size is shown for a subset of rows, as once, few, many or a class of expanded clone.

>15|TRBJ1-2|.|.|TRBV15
TGTGCCACCAGCAGTGCGGCGAGGAACTTTTATGGCTACACCTTC
CATSSAARNFYGYTF
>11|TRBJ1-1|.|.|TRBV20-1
TGCAGTGCTAGCCGGAACACTGAAGCTTTCTTT
CSASRNTEAFF
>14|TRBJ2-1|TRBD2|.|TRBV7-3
TGTGCCAGCAGCTTAGGCGGGGGGAACAATGAGCAGTTCTTC
CASSLGGGNNEQFF
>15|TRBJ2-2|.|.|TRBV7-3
TGTGCCAGCAGCTTAACTTCCCTAGCCCAAGGGGAGCTGTTTTTT
CASSLTSLAQGELFF
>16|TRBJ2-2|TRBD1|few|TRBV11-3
TGTGCCAGCAGCTTAAAAGGGGGCTCCGGGGCCGGGGAGCTGTTTTTT
CASSLKGGSGAGELFF
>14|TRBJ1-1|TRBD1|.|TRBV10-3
TGTGCCATCAGAACAGGGGGACTGAACACTGAAGCTTTCTTT
CAIRTGGLNTEAFF
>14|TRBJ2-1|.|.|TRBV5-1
TGCGCCAGCAGCTTGGCCTCAGGGGCGGATGAGCAGTTCTTC
CASSLASGADEQFF
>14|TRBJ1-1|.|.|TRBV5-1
TGCGCCAGCAGCTCTCAGGGCGGGGACACTGAAGCTTTCTTT
CASSSQGGDTEAFF
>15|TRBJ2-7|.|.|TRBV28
TGTGCCAGCAGTTTTTCAGTCAGGGCGGGACCCGAGCAGTACTTC
CASSFSVRAGPEQYF
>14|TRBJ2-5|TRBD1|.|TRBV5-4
TGTGCCAGCAGCACGGGACAGGGCCAAGAGACCCAGTACTTC
CASSTGQGQETQYF
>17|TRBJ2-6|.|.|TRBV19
TGTGCCAGTAGTATTTGGAGGGCGGGAACTGGGGCCAACGTCCTGACTTTC
CASSIWRAGTGANVLTF
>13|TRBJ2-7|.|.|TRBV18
TGTGCCAGCTCACTTAACAGGGTGGACGAGCAGTACTTC
CASSLNRVDEQYF
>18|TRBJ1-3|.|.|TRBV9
TGTGCCAGCAGCGTAGGTGGGTTTATTGGGGCGCGCTGGAACACCATATATTTT
CASSVGGFIGARWNTIYF
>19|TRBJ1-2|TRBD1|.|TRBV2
TGTGCCAGCAGCGAACCTACCGGGACAGCTTCTAAATCCTCCTATGGCTACACCTTC
CASSEPTGTASKSSYGYTF
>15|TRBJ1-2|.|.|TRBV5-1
TGCGCCAGCAGCTTGAACGGGGGGCTTAACTATGGCTACACCTTC
CASSLNGGLNYGYTF
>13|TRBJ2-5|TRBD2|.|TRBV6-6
TGTGCCACCGTAGCGGGGGGGCGAGAGACCCAGTACTTC
CATVAGGRETQYF
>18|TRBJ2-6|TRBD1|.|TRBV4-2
TGTGCCAGCAGCCAAGGACAGGGGACCTCTCCTGGGGCCAACGTCCTGACTTTC
CASSQGQGTSPGANVLTF
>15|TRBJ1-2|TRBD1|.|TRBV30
TGTGCCTGGACTCCGGACAGGGTCTCGGGCTATGGCTACACCTTC
CAWTPDRVSGYGYTF
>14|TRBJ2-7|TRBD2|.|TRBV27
TGTGCCAGCAGGCCGGGACTACTAACCTACGAGCAGTACTTC
CASRPGLLTYEQYF
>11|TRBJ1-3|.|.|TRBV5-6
TGTGCCAGCAGCTTGGCTGACACCATATATTTT
CASSLADTIYF
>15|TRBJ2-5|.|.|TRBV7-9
TGTGCCAGCAGCTTTTCAGGGGCGCTCCAAGAGACCCAGTACTTC
CASSFSGALQETQYF
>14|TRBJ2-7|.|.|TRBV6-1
TGTGCCAGCAGTGAAGTCGACATCAACTACGAGCAGTACTTC
CASSEVDINYEQYF
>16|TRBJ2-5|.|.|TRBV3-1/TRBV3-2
TGTGCCAGCAGCCAAGACCGGGGAACCTTCCAAGAGACCCAGTACTTC
CASSQDRGTFQETQYF
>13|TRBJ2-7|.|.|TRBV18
TGTGCCAGCTCATCCCAGGGGACCTACGAGCAGTACTTC
CASSSQGTYEQYF
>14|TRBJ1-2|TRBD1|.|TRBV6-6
TGTGCCAGCAGTTATTTAACAGGGGAAGTCGGCTACACCTTC
CASSYLTGEVGYTF
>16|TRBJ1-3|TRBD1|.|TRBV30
TGTGCCTGGAGTGCGGGACAGTACTACTCTGGAAACACCATATATTTT
CAWSAGQYYSGNTIYF
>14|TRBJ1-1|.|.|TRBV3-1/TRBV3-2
TGTGCCAGCAGCCAAGTAGAGGGTAGGACTGAAGCTTTCTTT
CASSQVEGRTEAFF
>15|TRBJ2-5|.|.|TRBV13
TGTGCCAGCAGCTTAGGCCAACTAGGCCAAGAGACCCAGTACTTC
CASSLGQLGQETQYF
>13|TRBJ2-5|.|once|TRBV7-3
TGTGCCAGCAGCCCAGGATCGGAAGAGACCCAGTACTTC
CASSPGSEETQYF
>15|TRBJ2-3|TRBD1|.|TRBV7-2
TGTGCCAGCAGCTTAGGGACAGGGTGGAAAGATACGCAGTATTTT
CASSLGTGWKDTQYF
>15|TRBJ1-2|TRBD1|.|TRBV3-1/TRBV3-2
TGTGCCAGCAGCTACCCGGGACAGGGGGCCTATGGCTACACCTTC
CASSYPGQGAYGYTF
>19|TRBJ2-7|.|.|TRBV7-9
TGTGCCAGCAGCCCCCGAACAGCTCGGTGGGCGGGGTATCTGGACGAGCAGTACTTC
CASSPRTARWAGYLDEQYF
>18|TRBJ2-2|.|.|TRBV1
TGCACCAGCAGCCCTTCTGCAACACTTCAGGGGTACACCGGGGAGCTGTTTTTT
CTSSPSATLQGYTGELFF
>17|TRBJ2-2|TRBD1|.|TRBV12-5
TGTGCTAGTGGTTTTACGACAGGGAACTTCGTCACCGGGGAGCTGTTTTTT
CASGFTTGNFVTGELFF
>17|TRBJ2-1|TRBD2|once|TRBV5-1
TGCGCCCGCAGCCCTGGCCTAGCGGGGGGGGCATACAATGAGCAGTTCTTC
CARSPGLAGGAYNEQFF
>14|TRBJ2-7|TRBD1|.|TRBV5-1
TGCGCCAGCAGCCACGGACAGGGCGCCTACGAGCAGTACTTC
CASSHGQGAYEQYF
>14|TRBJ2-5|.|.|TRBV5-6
TGTGCCAGCAGCTCGGGGAGGCGGGAAGAGACCCAGTACTTC
CASSSGRREETQYF
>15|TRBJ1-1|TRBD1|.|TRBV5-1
TGCGCCAGCAGCTTTGAGGGACAGGGGGTGACTGAAGCTTTCTTT
CASSFEGQGVTEAFF
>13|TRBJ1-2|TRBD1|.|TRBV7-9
TGTGCCAGCAGCTTAGCAGGGGGCGCAAGTTACACCTTC
CASSLAGGASYTF
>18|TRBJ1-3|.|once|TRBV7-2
TGTGCCAGCAGCAGAAAGGGTCGGGGTCCTGTCTCTGGAAACACCATATATTTT
CASSRKGRGPVSGNTIYF
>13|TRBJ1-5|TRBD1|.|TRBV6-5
TGTGCCAGCCAAGGGACAGGGAATCAGCCCCAGCATTTT
CASQGTGNQPQHF
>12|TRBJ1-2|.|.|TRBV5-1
TGCGCCAGTACCGGGTCTAAGAGGGGCTACACCTTC
CASTGSKRGYTF
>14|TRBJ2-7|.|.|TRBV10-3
TGTGCCATCGCGTCGTCGGAGGGGTCCTACGAGCAGTACTTC
CAIASSEGSYEQYF
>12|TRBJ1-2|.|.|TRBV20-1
TGCAGTGCTAGTCGGGACTTCTATGGCTACACCTTC
CSASRDFYGYTF
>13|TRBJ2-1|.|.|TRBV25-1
TGTGCCAGCAGTGAATCTAGTCATAATGAGCAGTTCTTC
CASSESSHNEQFF
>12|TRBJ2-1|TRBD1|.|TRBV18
TGTGCCAGCTCCCAGACAGGGGATGAGCAGTTCTTC
CASSQTGDEQFF
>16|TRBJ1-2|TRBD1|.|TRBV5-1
TGCGCCAGCAGGAATGGGACAGGGCCCCGTGGACGGGGCTACACCTTC
CASRNGTGPRGRGYTF
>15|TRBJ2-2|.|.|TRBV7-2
TGTGCCAGCACCCAGACAGGTCGGAACACCGGGGAGCTGTTTTTT
CASTQTGRNTGELFF
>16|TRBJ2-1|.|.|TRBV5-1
TGCGCCAGCAGCCCTCGGTTAGCGGACGACTACAATGAGCAGTTCTTC
CASSPRLADDYNEQFF
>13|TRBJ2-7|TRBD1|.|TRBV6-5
TGTGCCAGCAGCAAGACAGGGCCCTACGAGCAGTACTTC
CASSKTGPYEQYF
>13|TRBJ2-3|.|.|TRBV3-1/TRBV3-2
TGTGCCAGCAGCCATAGGGGGACAGATACGCAGTATTTT
CASSHRGTDTQYF